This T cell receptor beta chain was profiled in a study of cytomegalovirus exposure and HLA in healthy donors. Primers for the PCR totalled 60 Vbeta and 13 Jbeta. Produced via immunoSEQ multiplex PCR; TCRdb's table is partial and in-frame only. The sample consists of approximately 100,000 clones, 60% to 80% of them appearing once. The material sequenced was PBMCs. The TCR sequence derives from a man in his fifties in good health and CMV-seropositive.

For the CDR3, the DNA is TGTGCCAGCAGCGCCTATACAGGGAACTACAATGAGCAGTTCTTC. This codes for CASSAYTGNYNEQFF. The chain links TRBV9 to TRBJ2-1; the D gene is possibly TRBD1 (6 bases). CDR3 length equals 15 residues. Trimming cost V 3 bases and J 3 bases, with 13 bases left between them. The germline V gene has CDR1 SGDLS and CDR2 YYNGEE.